This entry is about one T cell receptor beta chain. The antigen this receptor binds is unknown. No per-base quality is available; no much larger clone lies one base away. Taken from the germline V gene (reference sequence), the CDR1 and CDR2 loops are PRHDT and FYEKMQ. Reading from cysteine to phenylalanine, the CDR3 counts 14 amino acids. Of the read, only the CDR3 DNA is kept; its 42 bases are in frame from base 1. Trimming at the junction amounts to 1 base on V and 3 bases on J, and the germline ends lie 9 bases apart. Library creation used RT-PCR. The instrument was an Illumina HiSeq 2500. The public reads were quality trimmed at Q25 with fastp and then assembled into clones with MiXCR by TCRdb, keeping productive beta chains. Duplicate CDR3 protein sequences are folded into a single record with the most common DNA and genes. The sample records hundreds of thousands of distinct CDR3 sequences, around 11% of which are singletons. 9.5% to 11% of the sample is held by the ten biggest clonotypes.

The entry originates in a study of response to subunit inactivated influenza vaccine (dated by TCRdb to the late 2010s). Looking at the study overall: The study used deep quantitative T cell receptor repertoire profiling to track responses to a trivalent subunit inactivated influenza vaccine. Study-level results and caveats: The authors proposed that each seasonal influenza vaccination may bring in only a limited number of new T cells.

These data are also associated with another study on T cells expressing NK-cell markers. Per the second study: The TCR beta cDNA libraries were made using 5'RACE template switching, a step that added both a universal primer site and unique molecular identifiers. Three sorted T-cell subsets (CD3+CD56+NKG2C+, CD3+CD56+NKG2C- and CD3+CD56-NKG2C+) from about 8 donors had their TCR beta-chain repertoires profiled. Seven of the eight sequenced donors were HCMV-seropositive and one was HCMV-seronegative. In several experiments an anti-gammadeltaTCR antibody was added to restrict sorting to alphabetaTCR-expressing T cells. In several donors, the dominant CD3+CD56+NKG2C+ clonotypes were among the top 10 CD8+ clonotypes and accounted for about 1.0-7.0% of CD8+ T cells. Those dominant clonotypes were again the most abundant among CD3+CD56-NKG2C+ cells in a few donors, at about 25-60.1%. Whether the expanded NKG2C-expressing T cell clones were specific for HCMV antigens remained unclear. Randomly selected healthy volunteers, three men and five women, were used as the eight sequenced donors. To determine HCMV serostatus, a commercial ELISA kit was used to detect HCMV-specific IgG in serum. Ficoll density gradient centrifugation was used to isolate peripheral blood mononuclear cells from blood. Bulk peripheral blood T-cell repertoires were additionally sequenced from unsorted PBMC for several donors. cDNA synthesis was primed from the TCR beta constant segment and was followed by two successive PCR amplification steps. Illumina HiSeq 2000/2500, MiSeq or NextSeq was used to sequence libraries as 2 x 150 bp reads. MIGEC was used to demultiplex reads and group reads by UMI, and MiTCR was used to assemble and quantify clonotypes. Only TCR cDNA sequences supported by at least two reads were kept to exclude erroneous sequences. The tcR package was used for downstream repertoire analysis, and clonotypes were matched between fractions using CDR3 nucleotide sequence together with V segment. VDJmatch was used to annotate antigen specificity against VDJdb, with one amino acid substitution allowed in CDR3.

The rearrangement combines TRBV13 with TRBJ1-1, with TRBD1 tentatively as D gene (5 bases match). The TCR was taken from a middle-aged man who received an inactivated influenza vaccine. Donor details come from another sample of the same person, matched by shared clones. The material sequenced was PBMCs from blood, taken on the day of vaccination. In nucleotide form, the sequence is TGTGCCAGCAGCTTAGAAAGGGACTACACTGAAGCTTTCTTT. This gives the protein CASSLERDYTEAFF.